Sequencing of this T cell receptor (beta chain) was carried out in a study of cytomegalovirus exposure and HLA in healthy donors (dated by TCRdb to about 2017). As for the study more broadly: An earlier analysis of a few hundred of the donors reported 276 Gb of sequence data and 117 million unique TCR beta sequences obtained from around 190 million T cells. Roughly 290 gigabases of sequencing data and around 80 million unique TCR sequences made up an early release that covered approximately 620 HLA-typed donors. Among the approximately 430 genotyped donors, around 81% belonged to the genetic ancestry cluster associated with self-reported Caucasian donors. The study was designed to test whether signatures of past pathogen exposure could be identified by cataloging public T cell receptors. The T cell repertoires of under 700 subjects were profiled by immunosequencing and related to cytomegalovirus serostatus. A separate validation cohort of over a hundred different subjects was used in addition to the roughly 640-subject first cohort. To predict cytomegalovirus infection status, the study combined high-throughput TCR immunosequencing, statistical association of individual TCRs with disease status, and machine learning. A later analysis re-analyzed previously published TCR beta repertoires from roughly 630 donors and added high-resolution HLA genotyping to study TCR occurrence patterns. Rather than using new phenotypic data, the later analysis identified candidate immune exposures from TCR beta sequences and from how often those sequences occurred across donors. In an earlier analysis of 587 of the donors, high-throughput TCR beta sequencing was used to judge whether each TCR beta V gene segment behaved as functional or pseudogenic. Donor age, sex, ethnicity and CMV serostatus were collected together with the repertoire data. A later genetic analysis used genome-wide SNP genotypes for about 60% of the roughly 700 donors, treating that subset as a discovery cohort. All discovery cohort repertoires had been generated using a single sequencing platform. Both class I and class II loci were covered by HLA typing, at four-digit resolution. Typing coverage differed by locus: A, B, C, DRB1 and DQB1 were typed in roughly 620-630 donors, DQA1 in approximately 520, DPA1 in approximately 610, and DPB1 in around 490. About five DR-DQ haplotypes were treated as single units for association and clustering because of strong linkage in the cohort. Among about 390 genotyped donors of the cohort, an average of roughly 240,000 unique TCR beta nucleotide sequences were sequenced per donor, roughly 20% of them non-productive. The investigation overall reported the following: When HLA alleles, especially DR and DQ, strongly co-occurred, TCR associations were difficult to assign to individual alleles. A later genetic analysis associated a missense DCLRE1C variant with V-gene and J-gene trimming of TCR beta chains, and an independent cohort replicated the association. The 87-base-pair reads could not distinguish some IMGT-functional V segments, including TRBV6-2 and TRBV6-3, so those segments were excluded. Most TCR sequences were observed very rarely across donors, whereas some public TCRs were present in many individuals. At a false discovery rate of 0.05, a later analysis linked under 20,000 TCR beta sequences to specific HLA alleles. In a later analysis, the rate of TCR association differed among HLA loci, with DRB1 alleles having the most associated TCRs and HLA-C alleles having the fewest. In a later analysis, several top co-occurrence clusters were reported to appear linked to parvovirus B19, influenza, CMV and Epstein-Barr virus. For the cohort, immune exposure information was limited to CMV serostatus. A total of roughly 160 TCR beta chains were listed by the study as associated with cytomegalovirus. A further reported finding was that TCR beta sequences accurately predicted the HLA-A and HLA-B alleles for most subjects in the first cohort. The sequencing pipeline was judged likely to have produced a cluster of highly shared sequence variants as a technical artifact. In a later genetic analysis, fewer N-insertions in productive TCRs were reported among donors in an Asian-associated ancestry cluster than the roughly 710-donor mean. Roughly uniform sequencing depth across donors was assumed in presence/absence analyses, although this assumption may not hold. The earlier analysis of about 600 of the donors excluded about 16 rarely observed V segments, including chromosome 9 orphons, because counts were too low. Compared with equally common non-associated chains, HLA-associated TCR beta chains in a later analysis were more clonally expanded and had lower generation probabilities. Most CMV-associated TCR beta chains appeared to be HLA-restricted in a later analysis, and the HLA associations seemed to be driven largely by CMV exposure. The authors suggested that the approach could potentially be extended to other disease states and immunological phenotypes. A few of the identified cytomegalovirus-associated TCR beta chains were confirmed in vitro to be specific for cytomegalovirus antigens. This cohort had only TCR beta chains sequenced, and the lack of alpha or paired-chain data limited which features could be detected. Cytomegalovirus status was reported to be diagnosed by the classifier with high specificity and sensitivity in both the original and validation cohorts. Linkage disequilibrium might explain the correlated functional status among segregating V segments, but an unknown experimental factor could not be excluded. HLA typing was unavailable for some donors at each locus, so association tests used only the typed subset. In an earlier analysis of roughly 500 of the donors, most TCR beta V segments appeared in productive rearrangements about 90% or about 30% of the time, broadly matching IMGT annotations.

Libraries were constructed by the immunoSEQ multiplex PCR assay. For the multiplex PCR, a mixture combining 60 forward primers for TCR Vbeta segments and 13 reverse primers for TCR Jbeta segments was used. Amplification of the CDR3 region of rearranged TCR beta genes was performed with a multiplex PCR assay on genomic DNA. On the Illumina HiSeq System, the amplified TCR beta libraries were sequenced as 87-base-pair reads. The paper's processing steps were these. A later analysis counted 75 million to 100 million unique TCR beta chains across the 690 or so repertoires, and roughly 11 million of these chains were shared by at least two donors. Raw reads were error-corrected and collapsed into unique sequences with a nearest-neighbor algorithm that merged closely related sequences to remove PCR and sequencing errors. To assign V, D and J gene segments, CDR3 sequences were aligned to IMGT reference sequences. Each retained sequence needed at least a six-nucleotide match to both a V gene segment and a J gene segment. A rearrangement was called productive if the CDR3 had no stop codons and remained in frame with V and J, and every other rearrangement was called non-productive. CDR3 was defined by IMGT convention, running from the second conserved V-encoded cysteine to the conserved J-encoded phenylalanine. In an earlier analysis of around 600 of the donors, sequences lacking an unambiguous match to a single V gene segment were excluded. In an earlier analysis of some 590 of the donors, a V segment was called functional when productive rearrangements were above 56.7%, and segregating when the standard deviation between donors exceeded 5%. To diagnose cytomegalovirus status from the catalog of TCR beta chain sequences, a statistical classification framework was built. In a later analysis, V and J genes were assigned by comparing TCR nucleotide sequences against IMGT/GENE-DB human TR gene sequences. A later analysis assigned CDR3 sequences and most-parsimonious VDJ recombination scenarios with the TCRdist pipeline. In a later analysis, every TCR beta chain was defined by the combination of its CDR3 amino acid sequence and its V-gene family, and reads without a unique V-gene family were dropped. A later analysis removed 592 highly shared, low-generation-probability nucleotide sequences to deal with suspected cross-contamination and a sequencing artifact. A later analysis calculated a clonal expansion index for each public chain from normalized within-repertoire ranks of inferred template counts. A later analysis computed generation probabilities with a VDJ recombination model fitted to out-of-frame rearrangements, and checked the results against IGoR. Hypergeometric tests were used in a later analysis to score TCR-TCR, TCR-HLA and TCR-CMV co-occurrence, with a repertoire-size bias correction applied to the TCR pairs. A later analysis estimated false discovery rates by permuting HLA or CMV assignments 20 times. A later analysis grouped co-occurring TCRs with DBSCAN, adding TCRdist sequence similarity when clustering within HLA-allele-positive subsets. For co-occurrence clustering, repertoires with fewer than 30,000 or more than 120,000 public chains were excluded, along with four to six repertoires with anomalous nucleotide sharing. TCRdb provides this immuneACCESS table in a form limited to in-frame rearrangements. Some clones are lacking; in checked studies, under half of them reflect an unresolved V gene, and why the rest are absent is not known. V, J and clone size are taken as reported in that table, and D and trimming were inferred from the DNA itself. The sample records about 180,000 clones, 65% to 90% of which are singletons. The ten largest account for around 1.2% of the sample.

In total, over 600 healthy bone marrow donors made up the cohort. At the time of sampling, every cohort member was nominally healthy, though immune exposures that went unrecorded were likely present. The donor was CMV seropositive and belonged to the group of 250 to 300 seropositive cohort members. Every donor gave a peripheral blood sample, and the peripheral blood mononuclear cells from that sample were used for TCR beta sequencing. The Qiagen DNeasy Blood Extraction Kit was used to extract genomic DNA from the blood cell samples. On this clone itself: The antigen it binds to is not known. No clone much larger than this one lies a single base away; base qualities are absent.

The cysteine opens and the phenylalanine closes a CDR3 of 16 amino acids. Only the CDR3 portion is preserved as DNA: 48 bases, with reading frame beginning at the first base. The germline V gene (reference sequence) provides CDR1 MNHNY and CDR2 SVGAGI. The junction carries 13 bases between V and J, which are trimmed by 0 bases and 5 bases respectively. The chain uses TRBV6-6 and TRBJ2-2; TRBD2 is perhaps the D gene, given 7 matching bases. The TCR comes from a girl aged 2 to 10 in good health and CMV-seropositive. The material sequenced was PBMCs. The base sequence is TGTGCCAGCAGTTACTCGGTCAGGGGAGGGACCGGGGAGCTGTTTTTT. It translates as CASSYSVRGGTGELFF.